This T cell receptor beta chain was captured in a study of T cell responses to AZD1222 COVID-19 vaccine listed by TCRdb under 2021. For the wider study: AZD1222 recipients whose second dose came at about 4 weeks and those whose second dose came at about 12 weeks were combined into one group, since spike-specific TCR depth and breadth did not differ between the two schedules. Trial participants were enrolled into age subgroups of 18-55, 56-69 and 70-plus years, which contained approximately 150, 28 and 58 TCR-sequenced participants, respectively. TCR sequencing was performed for 233 trial participants, of whom roughly 200 were given two doses of AZD1222 and around 26 were given two doses of MenACWY control vaccine. Study-wide findings and limitations: After two AZD1222 doses, spike-specific TCR breadth and depth were significantly higher than at day 0 and than in MenACWY recipients. The 56-69-year group was small, and its depth increase did not reach significance, likely because of low power. Conclusions about previously exposed vaccinees are limited because only six or seven AZD1222 recipients were SARS-CoV-2 seropositive at baseline. The whole spike protein was spanned by vaccine-associated CD4 TCRs, and dominant responses were seen in regions 160-218 and 743-854. Most participants were white British and females outnumbered males, and the authors suggested that clonal diversity may have been underestimated. Because no samples from the day 14 peak response were available, repertoires could be characterized only after the peak T cell response. Epitopes outside the regions mutated in the B.1.351 and B.1.1.7 variants were reportedly recognized by nearly half of the unique spike-specific TCRs.

CDR1 and CDR2 are read off the germline V gene as MNHEY and SVGAGI. The CDR3 runs 15 residues from the cysteine to the phenylalanine. The read is trimmed to its CDR3 DNA, 45 bases read in frame from base 1. The V end gives up 6 bases and the J end 7 bases, leaving 9 bases in the junction not matched to a gene. Worth noting for this clone: What antigen it recognizes has not been identified. No per-base quality is available; no much larger clone lies one base away.

The CDR3 regions of human TCRbeta chains were analyzed by immunosequencing. Turning to the authors' computational methods: Repertoire TCRs were matched against a reference library of SARS-CoV-2-specific TCRs generated with the MIRA antigen-specificity platform. Breadth was defined as the fraction of unique TCRs that were SARS-CoV-2-associated, and depth was defined as the fraction of total T cells that were SARS-CoV-2-associated. Using the MIRA data, each spike-specific TCR was assigned both to the spike region to which the TCR was reactive and to a CD4 or CD8 class. Log10-transformed breadth and depth values were compared by one-way ANOVA with Sidak's multiple comparisons tests. Drawn from immuneACCESS, this table holds only the in-frame rearrangements with V and J called that TCRdb kept. Clones are partly lost; checked studies trace under half to an unresolved V gene and leave the rest unexplained. V, J and clone size were drawn from that table, and D and trimming were deduced from the DNA. The sample includes 120,000 or so clones, with around 82% observed a single time. Together, the top ten hold less than 5% of the sample.

This sample's time point label indicates: baseline before first vaccination. Samples from vaccinated people were obtained from the UK trials COV001 and COV002, which included a single-blind randomized controlled phase 2/3 trial of AZD1222 (ChAdOx1 nCoV-19) in healthy adults. For TCRbeta chain sequencing, PBMC samples were collected from trial participants at day 0 and at day 28 after the second dose. The V gene is TRBV6-5 and the J gene is TRBJ1-6; TRBD1 matches 7 bases in the middle. The clonotype comes from an adult in good health. The material was peripheral blood, obtained on day 0 of AZD1222 vaccination. CDR3 protein: CASRPSDRPNSPLHF. The sequence in DNA is TGTGCCAGCAGACCCTCGGACAGGCCCAATTCACCCCTCCACTTT.